The source of this TCR beta chain is a study of CD8 T cells in ankylosing spondylitis. Quantitative 5'-RACE with molecular barcodes was used to make the TCR beta libraries. TCRdb analysed the 5' RACE reads with MiXCR anew, one entry per CDR3 protein. There are around 300,000 distinct CDR3 sequences in the sample; around 21% occur only once, and roughly 4% lies in the top ten. The CDR3 has 19 amino acids. Germline CDR1 and CDR2: SGHRS and YFSETQ. The V segment lost 5 bases and the J segment 2 bases; nucleotides outside the gene matches: 14. Findings and caveats of the study: There was a TCR beta motif, made of several highly homologous variants, that appeared characteristic of ankylosing spondylitis blood. Some motif variants had been reported before (in reactive arthritis synovial fluid and blood). Disease-associated clones were reportedly significantly overrepresented in matched ankylosing spondylitis synovial fluid.

This clonotype has at least ten counts. The antigen is undetermined. V gene TRBV5-1 combines with J gene TRBJ2-1; 12 bases align to TRBD2. The sample was blood, either unsorted or a sorted T cell fraction (not recorded which). This sequence was found in a female donor with ankylosing spondylitis or in good health (not recorded which). CDR3 in DNA: TGCGCCAGCAGTCCCAGACTAGCGGGAGCCGCAAGAGCCTACAATGAGCAGTTCTTC. Its translation: CASSPRLAGAARAYNEQFF.